This entry describes one T cell receptor beta chain. The CDR3 is made up of 17 amino acids. Following a re-call of the 5' RACE reads, TCRdb has one entry per CDR3 protein and lacks DNA. Its table lists 420,000 or so distinct CDR3 sequences. This sample was taken from a study of monozygotic twins with inflammatory bowel disease. Sequencing was performed on blood. The chain employs TRBV12-2 and TRBJ1-1; TCRdb's D call of TRBD1 is untestable without DNA. TRBV12-2 is classified as a pseudogene. The sequence was collected from a human donor with ulcerative colitis or Crohn's disease, or a healthy co-twin of an affected twin (not recorded which). The CDR3 is CASRLNGAGALNTEAFF.